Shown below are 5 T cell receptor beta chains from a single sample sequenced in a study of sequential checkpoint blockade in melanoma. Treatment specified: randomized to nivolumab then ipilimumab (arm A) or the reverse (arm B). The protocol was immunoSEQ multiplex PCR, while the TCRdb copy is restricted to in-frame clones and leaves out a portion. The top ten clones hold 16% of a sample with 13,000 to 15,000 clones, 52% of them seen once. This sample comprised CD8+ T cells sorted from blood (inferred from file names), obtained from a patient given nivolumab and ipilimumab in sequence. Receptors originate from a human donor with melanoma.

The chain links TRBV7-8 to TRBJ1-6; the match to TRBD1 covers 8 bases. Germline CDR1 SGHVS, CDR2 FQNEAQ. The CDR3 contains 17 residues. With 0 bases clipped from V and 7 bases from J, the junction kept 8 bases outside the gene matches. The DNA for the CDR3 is TGTGCCAGCAGCTTAGCTCATCAGGGGGCCTGGAATTCACCCCTCCACTTT. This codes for CASSLAHQGAWNSPLHF.

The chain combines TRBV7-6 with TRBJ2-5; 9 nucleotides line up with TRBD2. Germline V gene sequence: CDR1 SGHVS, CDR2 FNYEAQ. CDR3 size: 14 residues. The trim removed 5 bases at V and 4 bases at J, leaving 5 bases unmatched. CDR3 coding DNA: TGTGCCAGCAGCCTTAGCGGGGGTACAGAGACCCAGTACTTC. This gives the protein CASSLSGGTETQYF.

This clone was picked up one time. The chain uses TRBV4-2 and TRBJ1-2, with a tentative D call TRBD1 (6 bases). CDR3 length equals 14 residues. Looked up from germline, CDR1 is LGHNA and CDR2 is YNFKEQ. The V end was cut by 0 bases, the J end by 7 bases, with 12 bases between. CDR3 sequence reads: CASSQDPGAAGYTF. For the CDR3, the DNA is TGTGCCAGCAGCCAAGATCCAGGGGCGGCTGGCTACACCTTC.

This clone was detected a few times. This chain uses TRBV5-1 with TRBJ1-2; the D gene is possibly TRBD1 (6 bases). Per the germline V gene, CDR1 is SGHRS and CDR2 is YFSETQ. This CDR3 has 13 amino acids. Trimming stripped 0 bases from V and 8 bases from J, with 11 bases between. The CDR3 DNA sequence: TGCGCCAGCAGCTTGGGACAGGAAGGGGGCTACACCTTC. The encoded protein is CASSLGQEGGYTF.

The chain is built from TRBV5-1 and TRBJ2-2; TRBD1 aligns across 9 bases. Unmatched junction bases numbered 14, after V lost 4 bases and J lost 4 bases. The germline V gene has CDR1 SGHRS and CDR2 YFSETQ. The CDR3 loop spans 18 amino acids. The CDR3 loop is CASSDISGQGLVTGELFF. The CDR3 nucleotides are TGCGCCAGCAGCGATATATCGGGACAGGGTCTTGTCACCGGGGAGCTGTTTTTT.